This TCR beta chain stems from a study of blood T cell repertoires in COVID-19. This CDR3 contains 14 residues. Germline assignment: CDR1 SGDLS and CDR2 YYNGEE. Trimming took 3 bases from V and 7 from J, leaving 13 bases between them. The method was immunoSEQ multiplex PCR; TCRdb's version includes in-frame clones alone and lacks a portion of them. The data show a few hundred thousand clones, more than 70% seen once. The source material was peripheral blood. This rearrangement joins TRBV9 to TRBJ2-2; D possibly corresponds to TRBD1 (6 bases). This receptor was identified in a man aged 35-49 years with acute or convalescent COVID-19. CDR3 DNA sequence: TGTGCCAGCAGCGCCGAGGGGGTAGGCGGGGAGCTGTTTTTT. Amino acids: CASSAEGVGGELFF.